The source of this T cell receptor beta chain is a study of cytomegalovirus exposure and HLA in healthy donors. The study's findings and limits: A missense DCLRE1C variant was associated with V- and J-gene trimming of TCR beta chains in a later analysis, and an independent cohort replicated the association.

This clone was seen once. As yet, its antigen is unknown. This CDR3 spans 16 amino acids. Germline V gives CDR1 SGHTA, CDR2 FQGNSA. V was clipped by 5 bases and J by 8 bases; unmatched bases: 9. Primers: 60 Vbeta forward and 13 Jbeta reverse. Original methodology: Counted up in a later analysis, unique TCR beta chains came to about 83 million, with around 12 million shared. The table came from immunoSEQ multiplex PCR; TCRdb's copy has only in-frame clones and leaves some out. The D gene and trimming were derived from the DNA, and the V and J assignments and clone size from that table. The sample yields under 200,000 clones, around 80% seen once.

The sample taken for sequencing was PBMCs. The sequence was obtained from a male donor in good health and CMV-seropositive. This sequence joins TRBV7-2 and TRBJ2-1; 13 bases agree with TRBD2. DNA of the CDR3: TGTGCCAGCAGCAAGTCCGGGACTAGCGGGATAGATGAGCAGTTCTTC. Translating gives CASSKSGTSGIDEQFF.